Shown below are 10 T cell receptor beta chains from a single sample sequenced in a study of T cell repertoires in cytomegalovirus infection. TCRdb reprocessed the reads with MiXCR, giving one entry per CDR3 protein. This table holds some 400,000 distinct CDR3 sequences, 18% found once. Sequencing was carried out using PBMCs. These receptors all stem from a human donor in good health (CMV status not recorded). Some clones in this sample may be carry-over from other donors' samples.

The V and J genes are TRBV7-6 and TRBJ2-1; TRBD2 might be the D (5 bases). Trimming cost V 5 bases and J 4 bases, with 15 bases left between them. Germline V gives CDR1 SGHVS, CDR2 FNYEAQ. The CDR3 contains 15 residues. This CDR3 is CASSPEGLGYNEQFF. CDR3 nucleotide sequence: TGTGCCAGCAGCCCGGAAGGACTGGGTTACAATGAGCAGTTCTTC.

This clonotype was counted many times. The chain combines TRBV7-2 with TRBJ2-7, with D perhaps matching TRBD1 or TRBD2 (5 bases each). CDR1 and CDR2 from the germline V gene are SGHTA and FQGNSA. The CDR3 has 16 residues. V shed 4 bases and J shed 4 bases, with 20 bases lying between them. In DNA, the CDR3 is TGTGCCAGCAGCTCATTACTAGACCGGGGACGGTACGAGCAGTACTTC. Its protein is CASSSLLDRGRYEQYF.

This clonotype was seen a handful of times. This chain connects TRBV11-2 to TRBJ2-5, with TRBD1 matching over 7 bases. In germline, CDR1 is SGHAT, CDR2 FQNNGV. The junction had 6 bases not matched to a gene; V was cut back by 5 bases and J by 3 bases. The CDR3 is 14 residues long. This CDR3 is CASSPTTGKETQYF. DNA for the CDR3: TGTGCCAGCAGCCCTACGACAGGGAAAGAGACCCAGTACTTC.

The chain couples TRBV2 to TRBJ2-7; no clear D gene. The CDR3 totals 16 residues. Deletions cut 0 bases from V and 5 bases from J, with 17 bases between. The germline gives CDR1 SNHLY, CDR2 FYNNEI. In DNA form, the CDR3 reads TGTGCCAGCAGTGAAGCGCTTCGGAATCCGCCCCACGAGCAGTACTTC. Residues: CASSEALRNPPHEQYF. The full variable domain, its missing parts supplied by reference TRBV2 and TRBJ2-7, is EPEVTQTPSHQVTQMGQEVILRCVPISNHLYFYWYRQILGQKVEFLVSFYNNEISEKSEIFDDQFSVERPDGSNFTLKIRSTKLEDSAMYFCASSEALRNPPHEQYFGPGTRLTVT.

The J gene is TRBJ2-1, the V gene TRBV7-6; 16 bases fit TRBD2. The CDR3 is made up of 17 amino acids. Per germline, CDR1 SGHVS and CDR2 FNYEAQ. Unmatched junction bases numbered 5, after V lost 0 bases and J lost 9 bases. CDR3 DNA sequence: TGTGCCAGCAGCTTAGCGCTCGGGACTAGCGGGAGGGGTGAGCAGTTCTTC. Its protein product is CASSLALGTSGRGEQFF.

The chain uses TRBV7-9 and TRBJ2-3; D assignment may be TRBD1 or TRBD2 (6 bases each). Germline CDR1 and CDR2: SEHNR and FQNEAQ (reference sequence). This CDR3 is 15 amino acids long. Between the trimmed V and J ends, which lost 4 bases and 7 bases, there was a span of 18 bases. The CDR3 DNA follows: TGTGCCAGCAGCTATAGGGGGGCGCCCGGAAATACGCAGTATTTT. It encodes CASSYRGAPGNTQYF.

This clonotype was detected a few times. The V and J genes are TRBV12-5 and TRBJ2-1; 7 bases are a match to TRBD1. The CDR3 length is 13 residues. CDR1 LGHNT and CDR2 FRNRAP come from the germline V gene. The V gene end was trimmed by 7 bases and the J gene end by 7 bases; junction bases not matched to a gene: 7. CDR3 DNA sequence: TGTGCTAGTGAACCGACAGGGCGAAATGAGCAGTTCTTC. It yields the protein CASEPTGRNEQFF. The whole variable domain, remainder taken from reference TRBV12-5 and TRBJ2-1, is DARVTQTPRHKVTEMGQEVTMRCQPILGHNTVFWYRQTMMQGLELLAYFRNRAPLDDSGMPKDRFSAEMPDATLATLKIQPSEPRDSAVYFCASEPTGRNEQFFGPGTRLTVL.

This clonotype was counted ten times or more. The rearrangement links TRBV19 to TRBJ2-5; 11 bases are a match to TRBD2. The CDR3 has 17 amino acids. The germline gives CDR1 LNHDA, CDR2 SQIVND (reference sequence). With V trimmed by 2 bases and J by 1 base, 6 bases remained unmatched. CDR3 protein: CASSIRLAGGPQETQYF. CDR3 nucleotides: TGTGCCAGTAGTATACGTCTAGCGGGAGGTCCCCAAGAGACCCAGTACTTC.

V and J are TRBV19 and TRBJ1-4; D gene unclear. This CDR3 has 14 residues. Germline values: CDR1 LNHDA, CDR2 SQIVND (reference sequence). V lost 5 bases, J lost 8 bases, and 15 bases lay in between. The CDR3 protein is CASSPGVGSEKLFF. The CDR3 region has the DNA TGTGCCAGTAGTCCCGGCGTGGGATCCGAAAAACTGTTTTTT.

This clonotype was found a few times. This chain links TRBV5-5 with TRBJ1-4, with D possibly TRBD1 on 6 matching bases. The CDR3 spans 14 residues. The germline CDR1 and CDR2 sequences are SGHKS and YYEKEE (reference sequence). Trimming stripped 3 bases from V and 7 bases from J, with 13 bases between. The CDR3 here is CASSSPDSSEKLFF. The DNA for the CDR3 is TGTGCCAGCAGCTCCCCGGACAGTAGTGAAAAACTGTTTTTT.